These 20 T cell receptor beta chains came from one sample sequenced in a study of breast tumors, draining lymph nodes, adjacent tissues. The lymph nodes were axillary draining lymph nodes from breast cancer patients. TCRdb re-called the multiplex PCR reads through MiXCR, storing one row per CDR3 protein. The sample lists more than 250,000 distinct CDR3 sequences, 30% occurring once. Material: axillary lymph node tissue. These receptors came from a female donor with breast cancer. Some clones in this sample may be carry-over from other donors' samples.

At least ten counts were recorded for this clonotype. The J gene is TRBJ1-2, the V gene TRBV10-3, with D possibly matching TRBD1 (5 bases). Deletions cut 6 bases from V and 6 bases from J, with 14 bases between. This CDR3 is built from 13 residues. Germline loops: CDR1 ENHRY, CDR2 SYGVKD. The CDR3 DNA is TGTGCCATCAGCGGGGGGAGGGGCGATGGCTACACCTTC. Encoded protein: CAISGGRGDGYTF.

This clonotype was seen once. This chain connects TRBV6-4 to TRBJ1-1, with D tentatively TRBD1 (5 bases). Trimming removed 6 bases from V and 1 base from J, with 15 bases in between. From germline, CDR1 is MRHNA and CDR2 SNTAGT. The CDR3 loop spans 15 amino acids. This CDR3 reads CASRIVTAGNTEAFF. The CDR3 nucleotides are TGTGCCAGCAGAATAGTGACAGCGGGGAACACTGAAGCTTTCTTT.

This clonotype showed up just a few times. The chain recombines TRBV18 with TRBJ2-7; D assignment may be TRBD1 or TRBD2 (5 bases each). The CDR3 spans 14 residues. Germline loops: CDR1 KGHSH, CDR2 LQKENI. V shed 4 bases and J shed 0 bases, with 10 bases lying between them. CDR3 residues: CASSRGPSSYEQYF. The CDR3 region has the DNA TGTGCCAGCTCACGGGGACCCAGCTCCTACGAGCAGTACTTC.

Concerning this clonotype: Its ends do not fully match the called genes, so a read error is possible. The rearrangement joins TRBV28 to TRBJ2-7, with 7 bases aligning to TRBD1. The CDR3 covers 15 residues. The germline V gene has CDR1 MDHEN and CDR2 SYDVKM. The CDR3 reads CASSLARQGMYGQYF. CDR3 DNA sequence: TGTGCCAGCAGTTTAGCGAGACAGGGTATGTACGGGCAGTACTTC.

This clonotype has just a few counts. This rearrangement joins TRBV6-2 or TRBV6-3 to TRBJ2-5; a possible D gene is TRBD1 (6 bases). V dropped 5 bases and J dropped 7 bases, with 14 bases sitting between them. The CDR3 runs 13 residues. CDR1 and CDR2 from the germline V gene are MNHEY and SVGEGT. The CDR3 sequence: CASSLPGHGTQYF. The DNA for the CDR3 is TGTGCCAGCAGTCTACCGGGACACGGGACCCAGTACTTC.

This clonotype occurred many times. J is TRBJ2-7 and V is TRBV7-3, with D possibly TRBD1 on 6 matching bases. CDR3 length: 13 amino acids. Deletions cut 4 bases from V and 6 bases from J, with 13 bases between. Germline CDR1 and CDR2: SGHTA and FQGTGA. CDR3 sequence: CASSSQPRGEQYF. CDR3 sequence (DNA): TGTGCCAGCAGCTCCCAACCCAGGGGCGAGCAGTACTTC.

This clonotype occurred many times. This chain connects TRBV20-1 to TRBJ1-2, with 10 bases aligning to TRBD1. Germline loops: CDR1 DFQATT, CDR2 SNEGSKA (reference sequence). This CDR3 contains 12 residues. The V and J ends lost 5 bases and 6 bases, in that order; junction bases with no gene match: 3. Written as DNA, the CDR3 is TGCAGTGCTCTGACAGGGGGCGATGGCTACACCTTC. Protein: CSALTGGDGYTF.

This clonotype was counted ten times or more. The chain is built from TRBV7-8 and TRBJ2-1; 11 nucleotides align to TRBD2. Germline CDR1 reads SGHVS; CDR2 reads FQNEAQ. V gave up 4 bases and J gave up 6 bases; unmatched junction bases: 5. This CDR3 contains 15 residues. The CDR3: CASSSIAGGLNEQFF. The CDR3 nucleotides are TGTGCCAGCAGCTCTATAGCGGGAGGGCTCAATGAGCAGTTCTTC.

This clonotype has ten or more counts. The chain joins TRBV14 to TRBJ2-7; no reliable D call. This CDR3 has 14 amino acids. V was pared by 0 bases and J by 5 bases, with 11 bases between. The germline V gene has CDR1 SGHDN and CDR2 FVKESK. CDR3 bases: TGTGCCAGCAGCCAAGACCCGGGTTTCAACGAGCAGTACTTC. The encoded protein is CASSQDPGFNEQYF.

This clonotype was seen many times. The chain uses TRBV7-9 and TRBJ2-4, with TRBD1 matching 7 bases. The germline CDR1 and CDR2 sequences are SEHNR and FQNEAQ (reference sequence). There are 14 residues in the CDR3. The trim removed 5 bases at V and 12 bases at J, leaving 13 bases unmatched. The CDR3 reads CASSGQDRFAAQYF. Here the CDR3 DNA reads TGTGCCAGCAGCGGGCAGGACAGGTTTGCAGCTCAGTACTTC. Variable domain in full (rest from reference TRBV7-9 and TRBJ2-4): DTGVSQNPRHKITKRGQNVTFRCDPISEHNRLYWYRQTLGQGPEFLTYFQNEAQLEKSRLLSDRFSAERPKGSFSTLEIQRTEQGDSAMYLCASSGQDRFAAQYFGAGTRLSVL.

With regard to this clonotype: A much larger clonotype is one base distant, so this may be a read error. This chain joins TRBV19 and TRBJ2-6, with 8 nucleotides matching TRBD1. This CDR3 has 19 amino acids. With V trimmed by 8 bases and J by 0 bases, 15 bases remained unmatched. CDR1 is LNHDA, CDR2 SQIVND, per germline (reference sequence). CDR3 DNA: TGTGCCAGTGGTTCTTACCCGGGACAGGCGATCTCTGGGGCCAACGTCCTGACTTTC. Its protein is CASGSYPGQAISGANVLTF.

This clonotype was counted many times. J is TRBJ2-5 and V is TRBV24-1, with a possible D match to TRBD2 (5 bases). Deletions cut 3 bases from V and 5 bases from J, with 9 bases between. Germline V lookup: CDR1 KGHDR, CDR2 SFDVKD. The CDR3 is 13 residues long. CDR3 coding DNA: TGTGCCACCAGTGATAGACTACGTGAGACCCAGTACTTC. This codes for CATSDRLRETQYF.

This chain uses TRBV7-9 with TRBJ2-7; 9 bases align to TRBD1. Germline V gene sequence: CDR1 SEHNR, CDR2 FQNEAQ (reference sequence). V lost 2 bases to trimming and J lost 6 bases; unmatched junction nucleotides: 5. The CDR3 sequence is 14 residues long. DNA of the CDR3: TGTGCCAGCAGCTTACTACAGGGGGCCGGCGAGCAGTACTTC. It translates to CASSLLQGAGEQYF.

This clonotype has ten or more counts. The J gene is TRBJ2-7, the V gene TRBV2; D may be TRBD2 (5 bases). CDR1 and CDR2 (germline): SNHLY, FYNNEI. This CDR3 is built from 13 residues. V was clipped by 4 bases and J by 6 bases, with 13 bases between them. In DNA form, the CDR3 reads TGTGCCAGCAGTGGGGAGCGTGTTAGCGAGCAGTACTTC. Translating it yields CASSGERVSEQYF. Full variable domain (rest looked up from reference TRBV2 and TRBJ2-7): EPEVTQTPSHQVTQMGQEVILRCVPISNHLYFYWYRQILGQKVEFLVSFYNNEISEKSEIFDDQFSVERPDGSNFTLKIRSTKLEDSAMYFCASSGERVSEQYFGPGTRLTVT.

This clonotype was recorded many times. The rearrangement uses TRBV29-1 and TRBJ1-4; tentatively, D is TRBD1 (5 bases). The CDR3 extends over 13 amino acids. CDR1 is SQVTM, CDR2 ANQGSEA, per germline. Between the trimmed V and J ends, which lost 4 bases and 2 bases, there was a span of 8 bases. For the CDR3, the DNA is TGCAGCGTTGGGGGGTCGACTAATGAAAAACTGTTTTTT. It encodes CSVGGSTNEKLFF. Full variable domain (remainder filled in from reference TRBV29-1 and TRBJ1-4): SAVISQKPSRDICQRGTSLTIQCQVDSQVTMMFWYRQQPGQSLTLIATANQGSEATYESGFVIDKFPISRPNLTFSTLTVSNMSPEDSSIYLCSVGGSTNEKLFFGSGTQLSVL.

With regard to this clonotype: Likely a read error: the CDR3 ends without its conserved phenylalanine or tryptophan. CDR3: CSASRAGKRETQYL. CDR3 coding DNA: TGCAGTGCTTCCCGGGCGGGAAAACGAGAGACCCAGTACCTC. This chain links TRBV20-1 with TRBJ2-5; D is possibly TRBD2 (6 bases). Germline V gene lookup returns CDR1 DFQATT and CDR2 SNEGSKA (reference sequence). The germline V and J ends were trimmed by 5 bases and 4 bases, with 17 bases remaining between them. The CDR3 is 14 amino acids.

This chain joins TRBV20-1 and TRBJ1-5; 9 nucleotides match TRBD1. The CDR3 is 14 residues long. V trimming: 3 bases; J trimming: 9 bases; junction bases outside the gene matches: 9. The germline gives CDR1 DFQATT, CDR2 SNEGSKA (reference sequence). CDR3 sequence reads: CSARGDRAGPPQHF. CDR3 coding DNA: TGCAGTGCTAGGGGGGACAGGGCAGGTCCGCCCCAGCATTTT.

There are many counts of this clonotype. This rearrangement joins TRBV6-6 to TRBJ1-4; D is undetermined. The CDR3 consists of 16 residues. Germline CDR1 MNHNY, CDR2 SVGAGI (reference sequence). V was pared by 2 bases and J by 8 bases, with 18 bases between. CDR3 region: CASSYPMTGVGEKLFF. CDR3 in DNA: TGTGCCAGCAGTTACCCCATGACCGGGGTGGGAGAAAAACTGTTTTTT.

The table lists this clonotype with many counts. The chain links TRBV29-1 to TRBJ2-5; D is perhaps TRBD2 (6 bases). Between the trimmed V and J ends, which lost 2 bases and 9 bases, there was a span of 16 bases. This CDR3 contains 13 residues. Germline-derived CDR1 and CDR2 are SQVTM and ANQGSEA. Here the CDR3 reads CSVELGGEMAQYF. In DNA, the CDR3 is TGCAGCGTTGAACTGGGAGGAGAGATGGCCCAGTACTTC.

A word on this clonotype: Sequence at one end of the junction differs from germline and may be a read error. This chain joins TRBV6-5 and TRBJ2-6; D possibly corresponds to TRBD2 (6 bases). This CDR3 is 15 amino acids long. Germline V gene lookup returns CDR1 MNHEY and CDR2 SVGAGI. CDR3 in amino acids: CVSSYGGVGANVLTF. The CDR3 DNA reads TGTGTCAGCAGTTACGGGGGAGTTGGGGCCAACGTCCTGACTTTC.